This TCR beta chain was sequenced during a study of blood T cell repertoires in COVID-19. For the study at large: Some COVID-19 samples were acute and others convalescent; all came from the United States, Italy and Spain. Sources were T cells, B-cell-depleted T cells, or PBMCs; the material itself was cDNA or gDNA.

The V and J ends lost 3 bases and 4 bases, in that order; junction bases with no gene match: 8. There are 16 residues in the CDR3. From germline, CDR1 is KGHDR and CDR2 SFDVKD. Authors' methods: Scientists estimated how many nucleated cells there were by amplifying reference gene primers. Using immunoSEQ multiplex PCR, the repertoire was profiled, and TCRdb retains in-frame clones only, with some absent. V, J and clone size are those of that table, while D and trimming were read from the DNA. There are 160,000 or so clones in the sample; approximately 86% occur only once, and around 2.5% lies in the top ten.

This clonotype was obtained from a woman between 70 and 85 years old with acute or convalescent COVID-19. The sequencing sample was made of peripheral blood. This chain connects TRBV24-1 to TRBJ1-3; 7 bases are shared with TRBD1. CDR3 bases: TGTGCCACCAGTGATAATCAGGGGGGATCCGGAAACACCATATATTTT. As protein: CATSDNQGGSGNTIYF.